Below, 30 T cell receptor beta chains from the same sample are listed, as sequenced in a study of blood T cell repertoires in COVID-19. The assay was immunoSEQ multiplex PCR, and TCRdb's table has in-frame clones only and misses some. In the table there are some 140,000 clones, more than 70% of which are singletons. The sample comprised PBMCs or T cells enriched from blood (not recorded which). These receptors came from a man aged 40-49 years with acute COVID-19.

The rearrangement links TRBV27 to TRBJ2-2, with D hard to call. Per germline, CDR1 MNHEY and CDR2 SMNVEV (reference sequence). Trimming pared 2 bases from V and 6 bases from J, leaving 10 bases between. This CDR3 spans 14 amino acids. The CDR3 protein is CASSLMVGAGELFF. The CDR3 DNA sequence: TGTGCCAGCAGTTTAATGGTGGGCGCCGGGGAGCTGTTTTTT.

Only one count was recorded for this clone. The V and J genes are TRBV7-9 and TRBJ2-7; 7 bases align to TRBD2. Germline CDR1 is SEHNR and CDR2 is FQNEAQ (reference sequence). The CDR3 runs 15 residues. V shed 5 bases and J 2 bases; nucleotides not matched to a gene: 9. CDR3 region: CASSEGGGSPYEQYF. CDR3 DNA sequence: TGTGCCAGCAGCGAGGGCGGGGGATCCCCCTACGAGCAGTACTTC.

The chain combines TRBV18 with TRBJ2-5; 10 bases align to TRBD2. V lost 2 bases to trimming and J lost 2 bases; unmatched junction nucleotides: 5. The CDR3 sequence is 16 residues long. Germline assignment: CDR1 KGHSH and CDR2 LQKENI. This CDR3 reads CASSPALAGYQETQYF. The DNA of the CDR3 is TGTGCCAGCTCACCAGCACTAGCGGGGTATCAAGAGACCCAGTACTTC.

The chain couples TRBV6-2 or TRBV6-3 to TRBJ1-5, with D possibly being TRBD1 (5 bases). Germline lookup yields CDR1 MNHEY and CDR2 SVGEGT. Trimming removed 2 bases from V and 5 bases from J, with 19 bases in between. The CDR3 totals 17 residues. The CDR3 region is CASSYVVAGGDYQPQHF. DNA for the CDR3: TGTGCCAGCAGTTACGTAGTAGCGGGGGGGGACTATCAGCCCCAGCATTTT.

The chain uses TRBV19 and TRBJ1-1, with 10 nucleotides matching TRBD1. Germline loops: CDR1 LNHDA, CDR2 SQIVND (reference sequence). Trimming removed 3 bases from V and 0 bases from J; junction bases left unmatched: 4. CDR3 length equals 16 residues. The CDR3 region is CASSMWDRGLNTEAFF. In DNA, the CDR3 is TGTGCCAGTAGTATGTGGGACAGGGGCCTGAACACTGAAGCTTTCTTT.

The rearrangement joins TRBV28 to TRBJ2-5, with D perhaps TRBD2 (6 bases). The germline gives CDR1 MDHEN, CDR2 SYDVKM. Trimming pared 3 bases from V and 4 bases from J, leaving 15 bases between. The CDR3 loop spans 15 amino acids. CDR3 DNA sequence: TGTGCCAGCAGTTTCCGCAGGGAGGAAGGAGAGACCCAGTACTTC. Its translation: CASSFRREEGETQYF.

This chain uses TRBV30 with TRBJ2-5; tentative D call: TRBD2 (6 bases). Per germline, CDR1 GTSNPN and CDR2 SVGIG (reference sequence). The CDR3 loop spans 12 amino acids. V was shortened by 3 bases and J by 4 bases, with 9 bases between the two germline ends. CDR3: CAWRAGGETQYF. For the CDR3, the DNA is TGTGCCTGGAGAGCGGGTGGAGAGACCCAGTACTTC.

The chain combines TRBV5-5 with TRBJ1-4; TRBD1 might be the D (5 bases). Trimming shortened V by 4 bases and J by 0 bases, and 16 bases separated the two germline ends. Germline assignment: CDR1 SGHKS and CDR2 YYEKEE (reference sequence). The CDR3 is 17 amino acids. The CDR3 reads CASSLRFPTATNEKLFF. CDR3 nucleotide sequence: TGTGCCAGCAGCCTCAGATTCCCGACAGCAACTAATGAAAAACTGTTTTTT.

This clone turned up a few times. The same CDR3 arises from other DNA sequences in this sample as well. Here the CDR3 DNA reads TGTGCCAGCAGCCCCACCAGGAACACCGGGGAGCTGTTTTTT. This sequence encodes CASSPTRNTGELFF. V is TRBV5-6 and J is TRBJ2-2, with no clear D. V lost 4 bases, J lost 1 base, and 8 bases lay in between. Germline V gene lookup returns CDR1 SGHDT and CDR2 YYEEEE. This CDR3 region has 14 residues.

Only a few counts were recorded for this clone. The genes are TRBV6-2 or TRBV6-3 and TRBJ1-1; the D gene is possibly TRBD1 (5 bases). V was pared by 4 bases and J by 0 bases, with 18 bases between. The CDR3 runs to 17 residues. Germline assignment: CDR1 MNHEY and CDR2 SVGEGT. The DNA of the CDR3 is TGTGCCAGCAGTTCCTCTTTGGGGGGACCGATGAACACTGAAGCTTTCTTT. It translates to CASSSSLGGPMNTEAFF.

V and J are TRBV5-1 and TRBJ2-7; tentatively, D is TRBD1 (5 bases). Germline V gene lookup returns CDR1 SGHRS and CDR2 YFSETQ. Trimming shortened V by 0 bases and J by 2 bases, and 12 bases separated the two germline ends. The CDR3 is 15 amino acids. The CDR3 sequence: CASSLADRTTYEQYF. Written as DNA, the CDR3 is TGCGCCAGCAGCTTGGCTGACAGAACTACCTACGAGCAGTACTTC.

The chain has TRBV6-6 and TRBJ1-1, with TRBD1 as a possible D gene (6 bases). Looked up from germline, CDR1 is MNHNY and CDR2 is SVGAGI (reference sequence). The CDR3 is 14 residues long. The V and J ends lost 2 bases and 3 bases respectively, with 10 bases between them. CDR3 nucleotides: TGTGCCAGCAGTTACCGGGGGGCCGACACTGAAGCTTTCTTT. Protein: CASSYRGADTEAFF.

J is TRBJ1-2 and V is TRBV10-3; TRBD1 is a possible D gene (6 bases). This CDR3 is 14 amino acids long. The V gene lost 10 bases and the J gene lost 4 bases, with 19 bases spanning the gap. Per the germline V gene, CDR1 is ENHRY and CDR2 is SYGVKD. In nucleotides, the CDR3 is TGTGCCACCCTACTTAACAGGGAAAGCTATGGCTACACCTTC. Protein sequence: CATLLNRESYGYTF.

The V gene is TRBV29-1, the J gene TRBJ1-4; D is uncertain. The CDR3 covers 11 residues. Per germline, CDR1 SQVTM and CDR2 ANQGSEA. Deletions cut 0 bases from V and 8 bases from J, with 4 bases between. In nucleotides, the CDR3 is TGCAGCGTTGAAGATCTCGAAAAACTGTTTTTT. As protein: CSVEDLEKLFF.

The rearrangement links TRBV5-5 to TRBJ1-6, with 7 bases identical to TRBD1. The trim removed 3 bases at V and 9 bases at J, leaving 3 bases unmatched. The CDR3 is 13 residues long. The germline gives CDR1 SGHKS, CDR2 YYEKEE (reference sequence). CDR3 bases: TGTGCCAGCAGCTCGAACAGGGGTTCACCCCTCCACTTT. Translated, it gives CASSSNRGSPLHF.

V gene TRBV28 combines with J gene TRBJ2-7; 8 nucleotides line up with TRBD2. CDR1 MDHEN and CDR2 SYDVKM come from the germline V gene. This CDR3 contains 14 residues. Losses at the gene ends were 7 bases for V and 5 bases for J; bases not matched to a gene: 10. The DNA for the CDR3 is TGTGCCAGCACCGCCGGGACTAGTCTCCACGAGCAGTACTTC. Translated: CASTAGTSLHEQYF.

The chain couples TRBV7-8 to TRBJ1-6; tentatively, D is TRBD1 (5 bases). Trimming removed 1 base from V and 7 bases from J, with 11 bases in between. The V gene's germline CDR1 is SGHVS and CDR2 FQNEAQ. The CDR3 has 15 residues. The DNA of the CDR3 is TGTGCCAGCAGCTTAGAGGGGCTGAAGAATTCACCCCTCCACTTT. Translation: CASSLEGLKNSPLHF.

This sequence joins TRBV5-1 and TRBJ1-5; D ambiguous. Germline assignment: CDR1 SGHRS and CDR2 YFSETQ. The CDR3 is 16 residues long. The V and J ends lost 4 bases and 0 bases respectively, with 14 bases between them. CDR3 DNA: TGCGCCAGCAGCCTAGACGGAGATCATAGCAATCAGCCCCAGCATTTT. Encoded protein: CASSLDGDHSNQPQHF.

This chain connects TRBV19 to TRBJ2-1; 8 bases agree with TRBD2. V shed 3 bases and J 4 bases; nucleotides not matched to a gene: 5. In germline, CDR1 is LNHDA, CDR2 SQIVND (reference sequence). The CDR3 totals 15 residues. CDR3 DNA: TGTGCCAGTAGTATGAGCGGGGGCCCTTACAATGAGCAGTTCTTC. As protein: CASSMSGGPYNEQFF.

This clone was observed once. The chain links TRBV2 to TRBJ2-1; 9 nucleotides align to TRBD2. The germline V gene has CDR1 SNHLY and CDR2 FYNNEI. This CDR3 comprises 14 residues. The V gene end was trimmed by 11 bases and the J gene end by 6 bases; junction bases not matched to a gene: 11. This CDR3 is CADGMASGTNEQFF. The CDR3 DNA is TGTGCCGACGGGATGGCTAGCGGGACCAATGAGCAGTTCTTC.

This chain joins TRBV10-1 and TRBJ2-2; the D is unclear. The germline V gene has CDR1 WNHNN and CDR2 SYGVQD (reference sequence). The CDR3 covers 16 residues. V lost 3 bases to trimming and J lost 0 bases, with 11 bases between them. Written as DNA, the CDR3 is TGCGCCAGCAGTGACTCCGGTTCCCCGAACACCGGGGAGCTGTTTTTT. It specifies CASSDSGSPNTGELFF.

The V call is TRBV10-2, the J call TRBJ2-1; 12 bases line up with TRBD2. The V and J ends lost 5 bases and 7 bases, in that order; junction bases with no gene match: 6. In germline, CDR1 is WSHSY, CDR2 SAAADI. The CDR3 extends over 15 amino acids. CDR3 sequence (DNA): TGCGCCAGCAGTCTGCCGGGACTAGCGGGTAATGAGCAGTTCTTC. It is translated as CASSLPGLAGNEQFF.

The sample holds a few counts of this clone. V usage is TRBV28 and J usage is TRBJ2-2; TRBD2 matches 7 bases. V trimming: 3 bases; J trimming: 6 bases; junction bases outside the gene matches: 4. The CDR3 runs 14 residues. In germline, CDR1 is MDHEN, CDR2 SYDVKM. CDR3 DNA: TGTGCCAGCAGTTTTGTTGGGGGGGCCGGGGAGCTGTTTTTT. Translating gives CASSFVGGAGELFF.

This rearrangement joins TRBV7-2 to TRBJ1-1; the match to TRBD1 covers 7 bases. The V and J ends lost 5 bases and 6 bases, in that order; junction bases with no gene match: 6. Germline lookup yields CDR1 SGHTA and CDR2 FQGNSA. There are 13 residues in the CDR3. The CDR3 DNA reads TGTGCCAGCAGCACCTGGACAGGCTCTGAAGCTTTCTTT. Translating gives CASSTWTGSEAFF.

V is TRBV15 and J is TRBJ2-5, with 7 bases matching TRBD2. The germline V gene has CDR1 LNHNV and CDR2 YYDKDF (reference sequence). The V and J ends lost 0 bases and 7 bases, in that order; junction bases with no gene match: 5. The CDR3 runs to 14 residues. The CDR3 DNA follows: TGTGCCACCAGCAGAGACCTAGGCGGGAGGACCCAGTACTTC. This sequence encodes CATSRDLGGRTQYF.

This chain uses TRBV3-1 (or the pseudogene TRBV3-2) with TRBJ2-7, with unresolved D. This CDR3 spans 11 amino acids. Germline lookup yields CDR1 LGHDT and CDR2 YNNKEL (reference sequence). V was shortened by 10 bases and J by 0 bases, with 7 bases between the two germline ends. CDR3 DNA sequence: TGTGCCACCTCCAGCTCCTACGAGCAGTACTTC. Its protein product is CATSSSYEQYF.

The J gene is TRBJ2-7, the V gene TRBV5-4; 13 nucleotides agree with TRBD2. This CDR3 region has 17 residues. Germline CDR1 is SGHNT and CDR2 is YYREEE (reference sequence). J lost 5 bases, V lost 3 bases, and 11 bases had no gene match. CDR3 in DNA: TGTGCCAGCAGCTCCGCCCGGACTAGCGGGAGATATGACGAGCAGTACTTC. Amino acids: CASSSARTSGRYDEQYF. The entire variable domain, with the rest obtained from reference TRBV5-4 and TRBJ2-7, is as follows: ETGVTQSPTHLIKTRGQQVTLRCSSQSGHNTVSWYQQALGQGPQFIFQYYREEENGRGNFPPRFSGLQFPNYSSELNVNALELDDSALYLCASSSARTSGRYDEQYFGPGTRLTVT.

V usage is TRBV28 and J usage is TRBJ1-2; D may be TRBD1 (5 bases). Germline V lookup: CDR1 MDHEN, CDR2 SYDVKM. The CDR3 sequence is 15 residues long. Trimming shortened V by 6 bases and J by 4 bases, and 18 bases separated the two germline ends. CDR3 region: CASRNPGRGSYGYTF. CDR3 nucleotide sequence: TGTGCCAGCAGGAATCCCGGTAGGGGAAGCTATGGCTACACCTTC.

The rearrangement uses TRBV11-3 and TRBJ2-3; possibly TRBD2 for D (5 bases). V lost 5 bases to trimming and J lost 3 bases, with 12 bases between them. The CDR3 extends over 14 amino acids. From germline, CDR1 is SGHNT and CDR2 YENEEA. The CDR3 DNA reads as TGTGCCAGCAGCCTGGGGAGCGTAACAGATACGCAGTATTTT. Its protein is CASSLGSVTDTQYF.

The chain uses TRBV19 and TRBJ1-1, with D hard to call. The CDR3 is 13 residues long. Germline lookup yields CDR1 LNHDA and CDR2 SQIVND (reference sequence). V dropped 5 bases and J dropped 8 bases, with 15 bases sitting between them. The CDR3 sequence: CASSAGPPGEAFF. CDR3 sequence (DNA): TGTGCCAGTAGTGCGGGCCCTCCAGGAGAAGCTTTCTTT.